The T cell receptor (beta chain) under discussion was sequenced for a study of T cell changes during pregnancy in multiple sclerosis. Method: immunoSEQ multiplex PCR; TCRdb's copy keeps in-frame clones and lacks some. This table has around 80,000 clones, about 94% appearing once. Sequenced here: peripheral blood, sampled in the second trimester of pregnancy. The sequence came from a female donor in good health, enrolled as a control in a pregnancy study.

CDR3: CASSGVAVMGGDEQYF. The CDR3 nucleotides are TGTGCCAGCAGCGGGGTAGCGGTGATGGGGGGGGACGAGCAGTACTTC. The rearrangement uses TRBV2 and TRBJ2-7; TRBD2 matches 7 bases. The germline CDR1 and CDR2 sequences are SNHLY and FYNNEI. V dropped 6 bases and J dropped 5; count of bases not matched to a gene: 16. This CDR3 has 16 residues.